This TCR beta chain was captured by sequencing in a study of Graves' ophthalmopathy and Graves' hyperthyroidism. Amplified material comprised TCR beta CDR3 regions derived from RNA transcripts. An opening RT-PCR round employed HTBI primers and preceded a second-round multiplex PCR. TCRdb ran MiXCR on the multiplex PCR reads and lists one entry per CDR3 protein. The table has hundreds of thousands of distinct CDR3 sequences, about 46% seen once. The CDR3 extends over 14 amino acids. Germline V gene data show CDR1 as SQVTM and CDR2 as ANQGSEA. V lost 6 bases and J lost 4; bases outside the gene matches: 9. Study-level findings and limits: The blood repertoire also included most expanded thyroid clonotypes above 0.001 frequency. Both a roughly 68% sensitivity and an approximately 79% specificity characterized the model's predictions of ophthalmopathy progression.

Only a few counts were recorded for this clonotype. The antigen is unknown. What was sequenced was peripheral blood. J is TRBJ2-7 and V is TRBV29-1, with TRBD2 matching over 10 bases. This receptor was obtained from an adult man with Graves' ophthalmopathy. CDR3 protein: CSVLLAGVEYEQYF. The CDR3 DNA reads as TGCAGCGTCCTCCTAGCGGGAGTAGAGTACGAGCAGTACTTC.